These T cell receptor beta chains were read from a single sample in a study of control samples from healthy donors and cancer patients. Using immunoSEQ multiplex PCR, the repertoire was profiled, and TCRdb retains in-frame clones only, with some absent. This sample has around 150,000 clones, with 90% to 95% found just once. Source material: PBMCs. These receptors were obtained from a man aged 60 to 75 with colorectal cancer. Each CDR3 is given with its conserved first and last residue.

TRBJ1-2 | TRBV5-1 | CASSLDLDGRPNYGYTF
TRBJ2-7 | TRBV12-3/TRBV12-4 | CASSFWVYEQYF
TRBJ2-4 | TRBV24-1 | CATSDSGQGGLVQYF
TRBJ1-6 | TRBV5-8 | CASSLGSPLHF
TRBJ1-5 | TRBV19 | CASRDFSNQPQHF
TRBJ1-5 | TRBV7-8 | CASTDRDRTYSNQPQHF
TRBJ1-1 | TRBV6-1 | CASSEALQGRTMNTEAFF
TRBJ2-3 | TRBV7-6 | CASSFGQGWDTQYF
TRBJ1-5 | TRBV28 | CASSPPLSRNQPQHF
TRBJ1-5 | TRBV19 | CASSEKGGQTFNQPQHF
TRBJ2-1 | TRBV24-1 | CATSGQNSGEQFF
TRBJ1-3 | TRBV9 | CASSEGPTSGNTIYF
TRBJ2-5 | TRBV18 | CASSPWDAQETQYF
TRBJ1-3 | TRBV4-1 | CASSQEGQGTGNTIYF
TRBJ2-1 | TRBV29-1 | CSVEDPSGGANEQFF
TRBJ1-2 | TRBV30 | CAWSPGNYGYTF
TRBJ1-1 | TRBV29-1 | CSVFTGVTEAFF
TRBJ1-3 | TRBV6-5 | CASITPQGNTIYF
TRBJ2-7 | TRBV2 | CASRTQGVSYEQYF
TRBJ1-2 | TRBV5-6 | CASSSLTGAAANYGYTF
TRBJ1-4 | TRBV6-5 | CASIWDRGSEKLFF
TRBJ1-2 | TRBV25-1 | CASSETAQTYGYTF
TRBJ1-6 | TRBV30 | CAWSGIRLHF
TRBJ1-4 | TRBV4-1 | CASSQEPGGAGAEKLFF
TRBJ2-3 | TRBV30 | CAWSAFTGHTDTQYF
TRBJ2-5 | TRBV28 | CASSLGLAGEETQYF
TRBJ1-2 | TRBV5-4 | CASSQGQTGGYTF
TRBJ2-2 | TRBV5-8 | CASSLPYRAAWNTGELFF
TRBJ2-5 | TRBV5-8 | CASSLTQETQYF
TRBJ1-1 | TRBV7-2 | CASTPGGFMNTEAFF
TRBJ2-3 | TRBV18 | CASSPLNPAVGDTQYF
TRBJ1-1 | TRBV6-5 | CASSGQENTEAFF
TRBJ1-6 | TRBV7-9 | CASSLTGGDSPLHF
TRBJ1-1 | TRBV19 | CASSIAPGNTEAFF